The rows below give T cell receptor beta chains drawn from one sample of a study of T-cell memory formation after mild COVID-19. TCRdb used MiXCR to reprocess the 5' RACE reads, holding one entry per CDR3 protein. Here the sample spans about 200,000 distinct CDR3 sequences, 9.5% to 10% being singletons. Sequenced input: PBMCs or a T cell subset sorted from them (not recorded which). These receptors all stem from a man aged 18 to 29 who had mild COVID-19 (a few samples of this study predate the infection). Cell type and time point are not known. Both conserved end residues are part of each CDR3. D genes are given only for firm matches. Clone size is shown for a subset of rows, as once, few, many or a class of expanded clone.

V: TRBV6-5
J: TRBJ2-7
length: 12
D: .
size: many
CDR3: CASRERRGEQYF
DNA: TGTGCCAGCAGGGAGCGGCGGGGCGAGCAGTACTTC

V: TRBV28
J: TRBJ2-1
length: 16
D: .
size: few
CDR3: CASSLSGTPRYNEQFF
DNA: TGTGCCAGCAGTTTATCTGGGACCCCGAGGTACAATGAGCAGTTCTTC

V: TRBV5-1
J: TRBJ2-1
length: 14
D: .
size: few
CDR3: CASSLGLAGDEQFF
DNA: TGCGCCAGCAGCCTGGGGCTCGCCGGGGATGAGCAGTTCTTC

V: TRBV27
J: TRBJ1-5
length: 16
D: .
size: few
CDR3: CASSSPRGESNQPQHF
DNA: TGTGCCAGCAGTTCCCCGAGGGGGGAGTCCAATCAGCCCCAGCATTTT

V: TRBV5-1
J: TRBJ2-5
length: 14
D: TRBD1
size: many
CDR3: CASSRTGGGETQYF
DNA: TGCGCCAGCAGCCGGACAGGAGGTGGGGAGACCCAGTACTTC

V: TRBV4-2
J: TRBJ1-1
length: 14
D: .
size: few
CDR3: CASLNGVVGTEAFF
DNA: TGTGCCAGCCTAAACGGCGTGGTCGGCACTGAAGCTTTCTTT

V: TRBV6-6
J: TRBJ2-3
length: 19
D: TRBD2
size: .
CDR3: CASSRPSGTSGGARNTQYF
DNA: TGTGCCAGCAGTCGACCTTCCGGGACTAGCGGGGGGGCCAGAAATACGCAGTATTTT

V: TRBV25-1
J: TRBJ2-1
length: 17
D: TRBD2
size: few
CDR3: CASSEFEAGGPRNEQFF
DNA: TGTGCCAGCAGTGAATTTGAAGCGGGGGGGCCGAGAAATGAGCAGTTCTTC

V: TRBV6-1
J: TRBJ1-1
length: 11
D: .
size: .
CDR3: CASSYREKAFF
DNA: TGTGCCAGCAGTTACAGGGAAAAAGCTTTCTTT

V: TRBV6-5
J: TRBJ2-7
length: 11
D: .
size: .
CDR3: CATRDGSEQYF
DNA: TGTGCCACCCGAGACGGTTCCGAGCAGTACTTC